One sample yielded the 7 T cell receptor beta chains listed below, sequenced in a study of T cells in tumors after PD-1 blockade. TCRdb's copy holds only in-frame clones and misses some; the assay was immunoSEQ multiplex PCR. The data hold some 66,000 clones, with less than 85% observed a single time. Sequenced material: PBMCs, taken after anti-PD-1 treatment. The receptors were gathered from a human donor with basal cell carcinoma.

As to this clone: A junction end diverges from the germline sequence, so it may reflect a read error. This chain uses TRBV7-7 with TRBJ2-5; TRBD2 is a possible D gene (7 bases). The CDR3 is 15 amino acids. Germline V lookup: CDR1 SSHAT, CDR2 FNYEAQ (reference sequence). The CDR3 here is CASSLGGGSQETQYF. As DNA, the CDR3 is TGTGCTAGCAGCTTGGGAGGGGGGTCTCAAGAGACCCAGTACTTC.

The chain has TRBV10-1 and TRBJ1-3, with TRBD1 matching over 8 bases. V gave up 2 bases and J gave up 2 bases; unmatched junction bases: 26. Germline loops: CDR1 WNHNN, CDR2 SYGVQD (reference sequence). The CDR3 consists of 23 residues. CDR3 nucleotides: TGCGCCAGCAGTGAGGGACAGGGTCGTGGAAGTTGGGTACCGTGGAAAGCTGGAAACACCATATATTTT. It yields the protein CASSEGQGRGSWVPWKAGNTIYF.

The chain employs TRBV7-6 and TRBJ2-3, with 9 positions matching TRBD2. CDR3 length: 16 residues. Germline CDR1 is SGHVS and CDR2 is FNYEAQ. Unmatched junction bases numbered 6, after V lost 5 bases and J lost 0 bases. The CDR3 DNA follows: TGTGCCAGCAGCCTGGCTAGCGGGACAAGCACAGATACGCAGTATTTT. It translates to CASSLASGTSTDTQYF.

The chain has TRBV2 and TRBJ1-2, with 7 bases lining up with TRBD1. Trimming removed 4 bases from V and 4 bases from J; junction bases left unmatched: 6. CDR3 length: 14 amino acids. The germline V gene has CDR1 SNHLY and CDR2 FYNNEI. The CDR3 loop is CASSALTGTYGYTF. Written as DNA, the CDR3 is TGTGCCAGCAGTGCTCTGACAGGGACCTATGGCTACACCTTC.

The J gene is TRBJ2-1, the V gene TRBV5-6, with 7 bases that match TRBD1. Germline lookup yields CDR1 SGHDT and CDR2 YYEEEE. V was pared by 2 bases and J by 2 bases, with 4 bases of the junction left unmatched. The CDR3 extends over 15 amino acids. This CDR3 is CASSFGQDAYNEQFF. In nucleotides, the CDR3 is TGTGCCAGCAGCTTTGGACAGGATGCCTACAATGAGCAGTTCTTC. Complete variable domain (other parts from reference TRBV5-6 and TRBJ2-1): DAGVTQSPTHLIKTRGQQVTLRCSPKSGHDTVSWYQQALGQGPQFIFQYYEEEERQRGNFPDRFSGHQFPNYSSELNVNALLLGDSALYLCASSFGQDAYNEQFFGPGTRLTVL.

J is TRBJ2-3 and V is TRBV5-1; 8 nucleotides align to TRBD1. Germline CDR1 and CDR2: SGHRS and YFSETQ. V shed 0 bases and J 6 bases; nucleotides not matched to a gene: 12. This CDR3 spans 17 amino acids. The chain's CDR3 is CASSLAVVTGAQDTQYF. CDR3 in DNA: TGCGCCAGCAGCTTGGCCGTTGTGACAGGGGCGCAGGATACGCAGTATTTT.

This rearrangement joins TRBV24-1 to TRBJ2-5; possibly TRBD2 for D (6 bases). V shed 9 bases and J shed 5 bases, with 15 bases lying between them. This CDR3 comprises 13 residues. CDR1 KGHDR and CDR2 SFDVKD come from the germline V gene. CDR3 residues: CATPPGGSETQYF. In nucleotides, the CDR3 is TGTGCCACCCCACCTGGGGGGTCCGAGACCCAGTACTTC.